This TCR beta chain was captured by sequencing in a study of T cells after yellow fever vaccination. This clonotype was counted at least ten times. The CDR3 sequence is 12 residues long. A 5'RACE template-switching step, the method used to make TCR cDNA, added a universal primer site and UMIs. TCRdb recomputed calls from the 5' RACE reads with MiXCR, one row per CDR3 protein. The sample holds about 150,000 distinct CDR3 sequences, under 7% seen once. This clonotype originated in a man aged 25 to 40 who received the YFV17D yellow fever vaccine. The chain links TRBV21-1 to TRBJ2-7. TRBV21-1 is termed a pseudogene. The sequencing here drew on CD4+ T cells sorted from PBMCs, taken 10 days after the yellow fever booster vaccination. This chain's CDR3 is CASRQGSGEQYF. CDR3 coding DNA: TGTGCCAGCCGCCAGGGCTCCGGGGAGCAGTACTTC.